This T cell receptor (beta chain) derives from a study of blood T cell repertoires in COVID-19. Across the whole study: Italy, Spain and the United States were the sources of the convalescent and acute COVID-19 samples. The analysed material was cDNA or gDNA that came from T cells, B-cell-depleted T cells, or PBMCs.

Original methodology: Researchers report that nucleated cell counts were estimated from reference gene primer amplification. Method: immunoSEQ multiplex PCR; TCRdb's copy keeps in-frame clones and lacks some. V and J calls and clone size are given by that table; D and trimming were obtained from the DNA. The sample contains about 130,000 clones, roughly 80% of which appear only once. The CDR3 runs to 15 residues. V was pared by 4 bases and J by 2 bases, with 6 bases of the junction left unmatched. Germline V gives CDR1 SGDLS, CDR2 YYNGEE. The sequence derives from a woman of 80 years or more with acute or convalescent COVID-19. What was sequenced was peripheral blood. The gene calls are TRBV9 and TRBJ1-1; 9 nucleotides match TRBD1. CDR3 DNA sequence: TGTGCCAGCAGCAGCCGGACAGGGGAAAACACTGAAGCTTTCTTT. Translation gives CASSSRTGENTEAFF.